These 3 T cell receptor beta chains originate from one sample sequenced in a study of OX40 agonist ivuxolimab in advanced cancers. Receptor libraries were prepared by the immunoSEQ multiplex PCR assay. TCRdb took this table from immuneACCESS and kept in-frame rearrangements with V and J called. Such tables lack part of the clones; where checked against another copy, unresolved V genes explain under half of the gap, and the rest is unexplained. A total of fewer than 55,000 clones appear in this sample, around 89% of them only once. Approximately 11% of the sample belongs to the ten largest clones. The source material was CD4+ or CD8+ T cells sorted from blood, sampled in a trial of the OX40 agonist ivuxolimab. The receptors originated from an adult with an advanced solid tumor such as melanoma, head and neck, liver or kidney cancer.

The genes are TRBV10-2 and TRBJ2-5, with a weak D call TRBD2 (5 bases). The V end lost 10 bases, the J end lost 1 base, and 19 bases lay between the germline ends. The V gene's germline CDR1 is WSHSY and CDR2 SAAADI. This CDR3 is built from 15 residues. This CDR3 is CATALGDTGQETQYF. Here the CDR3 DNA reads TGCGCCACAGCTCTCGGGGATACTGGCCAAGAGACCCAGTACTTC.

The chain uses TRBV5-1 and TRBJ2-2, with 9 bases matching TRBD2. The CDR3 sequence is 14 residues long. Trimming removed 5 bases from V and 7 bases from J; junction bases left unmatched: 6. CDR1 and CDR2 from the germline V gene are SGHRS and YFSETQ. The CDR3 here is CASSLAGEVGELFF. DNA for the CDR3: TGCGCCAGCAGTTTAGCGGGAGAGGTCGGGGAGCTGTTTTTT. Based on the CDR3 plus reference TRBV5-1 and TRBJ2-2, the full variable domain is KAGVTQTPRYLIKTRGQQVTLSCSPISGHRSVSWYQQTPGQGLQFLFEYFSETQRNKGNFPGRFSGRQFSNSRSEMNVSTLELGDSALYLCASSLAGEVGELFFGEGSRLTVL.

This clone was detected only once. This chain joins TRBV6-5 and TRBJ2-5; 8 bases are a match to TRBD2. The CDR3 runs to 15 residues. Germline V gene data show CDR1 as MNHEY and CDR2 as SVGAGI. Losses at the gene ends were 3 bases for V and 3 bases for J; bases not matched to a gene: 6. As DNA, the CDR3 is TGTGCCAGCAGTTATTCGGGTAGCGGGGAAGAGACCCAGTACTTC. It translates to CASSYSGSGEETQYF.